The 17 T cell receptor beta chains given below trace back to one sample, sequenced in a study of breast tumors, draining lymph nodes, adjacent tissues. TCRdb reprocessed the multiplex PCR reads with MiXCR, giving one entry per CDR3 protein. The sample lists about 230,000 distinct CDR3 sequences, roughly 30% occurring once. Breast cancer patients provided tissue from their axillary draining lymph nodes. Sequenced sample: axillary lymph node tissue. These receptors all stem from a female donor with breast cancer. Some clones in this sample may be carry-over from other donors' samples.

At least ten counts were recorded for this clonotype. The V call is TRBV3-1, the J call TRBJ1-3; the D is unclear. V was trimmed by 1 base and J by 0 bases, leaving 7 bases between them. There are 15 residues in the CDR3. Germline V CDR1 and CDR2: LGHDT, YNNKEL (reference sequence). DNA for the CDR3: TGTGCCAGCAGCCAAGCAGGAGACTCTGGAAACACCATATATTTT. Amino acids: CASSQAGDSGNTIYF.

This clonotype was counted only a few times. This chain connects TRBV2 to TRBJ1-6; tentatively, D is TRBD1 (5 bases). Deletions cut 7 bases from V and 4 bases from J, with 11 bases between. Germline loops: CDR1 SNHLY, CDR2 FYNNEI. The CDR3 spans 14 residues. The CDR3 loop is CASKGVGYNSPLHF. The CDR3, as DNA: TGTGCCAGCAAAGGGGTTGGTTATAATTCACCCCTCCACTTT.

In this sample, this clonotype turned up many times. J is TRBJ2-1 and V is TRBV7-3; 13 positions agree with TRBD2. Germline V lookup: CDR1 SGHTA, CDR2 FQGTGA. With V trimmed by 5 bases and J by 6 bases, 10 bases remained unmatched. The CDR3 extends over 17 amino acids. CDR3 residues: CASSLSSGLAGVNEQFF. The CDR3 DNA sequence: TGTGCCAGCAGCCTCTCCTCCGGACTAGCGGGAGTCAATGAGCAGTTCTTC. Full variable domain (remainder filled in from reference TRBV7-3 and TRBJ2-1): GAGVSQTPSNKVTEKGKYVELRCDPISGHTALYWYRQSLGQGPEFLIYFQGTGAADDSGLPNDRFFAVRPEGSVSTLKIQRTERGDSAVYLCASSLSSGLAGVNEQFFGPGTRLTVL.

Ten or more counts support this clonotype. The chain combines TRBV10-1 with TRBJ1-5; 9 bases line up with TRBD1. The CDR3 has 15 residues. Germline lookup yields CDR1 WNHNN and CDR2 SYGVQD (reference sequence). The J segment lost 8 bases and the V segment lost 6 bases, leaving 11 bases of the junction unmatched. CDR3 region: CASSTGQGFMEPQHF. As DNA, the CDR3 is TGCGCCAGCAGCACCGGACAGGGGTTTATGGAGCCCCAGCATTTT.

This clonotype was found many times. The CDR3 region is CASSVGQSQPQHF. CDR3 in DNA: TGTGCCAGCAGCGTAGGACAGAGCCAGCCCCAGCATTTT. This chain links TRBV9 with TRBJ1-5, with D perhaps matching TRBD1 (5 bases). Trimming stripped 0 bases from V and 7 bases from J, with 8 bases between. This CDR3 comprises 13 residues. Germline CDR1 SGDLS, CDR2 YYNGEE.

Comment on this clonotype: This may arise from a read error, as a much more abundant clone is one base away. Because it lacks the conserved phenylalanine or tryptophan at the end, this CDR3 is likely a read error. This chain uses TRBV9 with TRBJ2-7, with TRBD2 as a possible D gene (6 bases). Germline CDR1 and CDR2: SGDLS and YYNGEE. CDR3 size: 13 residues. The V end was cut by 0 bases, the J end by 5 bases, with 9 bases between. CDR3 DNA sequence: TGTGCCAGCAGCGTAGGCCCGGGGGACGAGCAGTACTCC. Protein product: CASSVGPGDEQYS.

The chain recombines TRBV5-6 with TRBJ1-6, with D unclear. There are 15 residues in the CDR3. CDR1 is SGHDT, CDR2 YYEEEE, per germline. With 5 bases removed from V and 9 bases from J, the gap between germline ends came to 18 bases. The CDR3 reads CASSPPPAVRSPLHF. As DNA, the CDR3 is TGTGCCAGCAGTCCACCCCCAGCGGTCCGTTCACCCCTCCACTTT.

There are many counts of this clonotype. This CDR3 reads CASSQSAGELFF. The CDR3 nucleotides are TGTGCCAGCAGCCAATCAGCCGGGGAGCTGTTTTTT. The V gene is TRBV3-1, the J gene TRBJ2-2; D ambiguous. The CDR3 contains 12 residues. The germline V gene encodes CDR1 LGHDT and CDR2 YNNKEL (reference sequence). Trimming pared 2 bases from V and 6 bases from J, leaving 4 bases between. Looking up the rest from reference TRBV3-1 and TRBJ2-2 gives the full variable domain: DTAVSQTPKYLVTQMGNDKSIKCEQNLGHDTMYWYKQDSKKFLKIMFSYNNKELIINETVPNRFSPKSPDKAHLNLHINSLELGDSAVYFCASSQSAGELFFGEGSRLTVL.

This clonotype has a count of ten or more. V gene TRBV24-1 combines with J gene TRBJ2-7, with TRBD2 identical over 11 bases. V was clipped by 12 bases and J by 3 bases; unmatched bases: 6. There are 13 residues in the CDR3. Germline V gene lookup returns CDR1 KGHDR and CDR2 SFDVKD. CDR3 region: CAAGTSGSYEQYF. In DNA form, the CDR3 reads TGTGCCGCCGGAACTAGCGGGAGCTACGAGCAGTACTTC.

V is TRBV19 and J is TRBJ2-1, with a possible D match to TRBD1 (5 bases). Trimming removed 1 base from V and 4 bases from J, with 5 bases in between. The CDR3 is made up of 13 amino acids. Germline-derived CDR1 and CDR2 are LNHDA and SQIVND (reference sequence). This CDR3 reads CASSIGQYNEQFF. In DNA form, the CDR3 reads TGTGCCAGTAGTATAGGACAGTACAATGAGCAGTTCTTC. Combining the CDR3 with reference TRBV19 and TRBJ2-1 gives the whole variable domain DGGITQSPKYLFRKEGQNVTLSCEQNLNHDAMYWYRQDPGQGLRLIYYSQIVNDFQKGDIAEGYSVSREKKESFPLTVTSAQKNPTAFYLCASSIGQYNEQFFGPGTRLTVL.

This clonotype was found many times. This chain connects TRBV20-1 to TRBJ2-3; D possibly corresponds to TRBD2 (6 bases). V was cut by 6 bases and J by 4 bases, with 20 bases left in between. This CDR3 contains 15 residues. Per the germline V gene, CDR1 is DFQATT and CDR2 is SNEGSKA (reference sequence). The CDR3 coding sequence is TGCAGTGCAACTCCTACCTCCGGGGGAGCAGATACGCAGTATTTT. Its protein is CSATPTSGGADTQYF.

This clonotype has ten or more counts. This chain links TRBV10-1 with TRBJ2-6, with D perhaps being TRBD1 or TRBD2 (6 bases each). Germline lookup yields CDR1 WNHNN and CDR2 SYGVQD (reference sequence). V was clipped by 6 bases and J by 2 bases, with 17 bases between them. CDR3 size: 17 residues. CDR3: CASRRDTPSAGANVLTF. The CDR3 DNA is TGCGCCAGCAGGCGGGACACCCCTTCCGCTGGGGCCAACGTCCTGACTTTC.

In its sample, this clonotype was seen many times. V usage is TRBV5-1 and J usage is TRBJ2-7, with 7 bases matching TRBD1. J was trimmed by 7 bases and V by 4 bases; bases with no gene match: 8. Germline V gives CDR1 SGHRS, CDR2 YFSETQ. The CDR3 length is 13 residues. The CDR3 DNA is TGCGCCAGCAGCGGAGAGGGGGCGTGGGAGCAGTACTTC. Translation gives CASSGEGAWEQYF.

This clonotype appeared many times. The DNA of the CDR3 is TGCGCCAGCACCCCAGGGGCGGGAGGTACAGATACGCAGTATTTT. As protein: CASTPGAGGTDTQYF. The V and J genes are TRBV5-1 and TRBJ2-3; 8 bases align to TRBD2. The length of the CDR3 is 15 residues. Germline V gene lookup returns CDR1 SGHRS and CDR2 YFSETQ. The J segment lost 3 bases and the V segment lost 6 bases, leaving 9 bases of the junction unmatched.

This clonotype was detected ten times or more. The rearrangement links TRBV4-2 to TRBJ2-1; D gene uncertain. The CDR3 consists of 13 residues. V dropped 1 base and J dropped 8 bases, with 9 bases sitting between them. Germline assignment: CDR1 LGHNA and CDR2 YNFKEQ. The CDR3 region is CASSQVSVDEQFF. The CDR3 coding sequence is TGTGCCAGCAGCCAAGTATCCGTTGATGAGCAGTTCTTC.

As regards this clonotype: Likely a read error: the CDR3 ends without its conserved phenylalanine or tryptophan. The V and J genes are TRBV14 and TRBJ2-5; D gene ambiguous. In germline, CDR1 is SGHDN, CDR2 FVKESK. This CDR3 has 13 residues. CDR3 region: CASSHQSQEAQYS. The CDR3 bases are TGTGCCAGCAGCCATCAGAGCCAAGAGGCCCAGTACTCC.

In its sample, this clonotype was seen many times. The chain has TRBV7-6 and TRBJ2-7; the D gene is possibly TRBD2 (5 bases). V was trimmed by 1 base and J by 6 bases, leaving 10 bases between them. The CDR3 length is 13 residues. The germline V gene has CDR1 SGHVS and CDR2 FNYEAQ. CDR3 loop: CASSLGVGGEQYF. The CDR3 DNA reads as TGTGCCAGCAGCTTAGGGGTCGGAGGCGAGCAGTACTTC. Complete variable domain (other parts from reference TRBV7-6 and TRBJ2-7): GAGVSQSPRYKVTKRGQDVALRCDPISGHVSLYWYRQALGQGPEFLTYFNYEAQQDKSGLPNDRFSAERPEGSISTLTIQRTEQRDSAMYRCASSLGVGGEQYFGPGTRLTVT.